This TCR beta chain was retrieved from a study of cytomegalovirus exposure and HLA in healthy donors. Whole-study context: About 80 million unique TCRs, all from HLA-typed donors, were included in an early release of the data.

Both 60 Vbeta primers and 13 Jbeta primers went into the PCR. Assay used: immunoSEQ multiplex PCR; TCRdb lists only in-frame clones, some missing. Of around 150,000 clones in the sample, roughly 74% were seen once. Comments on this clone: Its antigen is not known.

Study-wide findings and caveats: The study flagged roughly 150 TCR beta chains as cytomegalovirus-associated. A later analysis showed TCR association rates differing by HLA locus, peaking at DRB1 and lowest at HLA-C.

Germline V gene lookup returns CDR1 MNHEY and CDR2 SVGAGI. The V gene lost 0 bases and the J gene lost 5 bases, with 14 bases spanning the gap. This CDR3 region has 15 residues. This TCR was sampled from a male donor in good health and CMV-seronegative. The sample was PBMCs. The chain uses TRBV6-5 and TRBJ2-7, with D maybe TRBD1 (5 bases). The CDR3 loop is CASSYSGLQGHEQYF. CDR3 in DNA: TGTGCCAGCAGTTACTCCGGGCTGCAGGGCCACGAGCAGTACTTC.